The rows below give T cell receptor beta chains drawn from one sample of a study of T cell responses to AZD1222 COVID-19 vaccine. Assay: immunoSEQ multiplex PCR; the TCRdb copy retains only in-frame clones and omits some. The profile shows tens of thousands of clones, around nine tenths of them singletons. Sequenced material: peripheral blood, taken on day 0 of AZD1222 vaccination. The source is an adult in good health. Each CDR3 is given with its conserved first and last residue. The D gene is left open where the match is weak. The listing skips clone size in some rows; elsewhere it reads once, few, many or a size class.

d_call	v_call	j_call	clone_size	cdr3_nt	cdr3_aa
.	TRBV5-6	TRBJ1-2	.	TGTGCCAGCAGACTCGGCCAGGGAGGTGGCTACACCTTC	CASRLGQGGGYTF
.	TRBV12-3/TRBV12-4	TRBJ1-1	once	TGTGCCAGCCTTCCTATGGAGAACACTGAAGCTTTCTTT	CASLPMENTEAFF
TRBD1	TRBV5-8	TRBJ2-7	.	TGTGCCAGCAGCCAATACGGACGGACAGGCGACTACGAGCAGTACTTC	CASSQYGRTGDYEQYF
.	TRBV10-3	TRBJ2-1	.	TGTGCCATAAAAGCCAGCGGCAATTCCTACAATGAGCAGTTCTTC	CAIKASGNSYNEQFF
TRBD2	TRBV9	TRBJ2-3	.	TGTGCCAGCAGCGTAGAGCCTAGCGGGACCGGAACAGATACGCAGTATTTT	CASSVEPSGTGTDTQYF
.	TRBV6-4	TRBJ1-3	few	TGTGCCAGCAGTGACTCTTTGGGAGGGAAAATAAACACCATATATTTT	CASSDSLGGKINTIYF
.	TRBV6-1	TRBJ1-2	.	TGTGCCAGCAGTGAAGCGCCAGGGACGAGCGGCTACACCTTC	CASSEAPGTSGYTF
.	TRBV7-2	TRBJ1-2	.	TGTGCCAGCAGCGCCTACCGTGGCATAGCGGACTATGGCTACACCTTC	CASSAYRGIADYGYTF
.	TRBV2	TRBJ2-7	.	TGTGCCAGCAGTGAATCCCTAGGGCTACCCTACGAGCAGTACTTC	CASSESLGLPYEQYF
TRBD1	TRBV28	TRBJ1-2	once	TGTGCCAGCAGTTTGGGGACAGGGAGAAACTATGGCTACACCTTC	CASSLGTGRNYGYTF